The following is a T cell receptor (beta chain) sequence with its context. The antigen remains undetermined. This sample is drawn from a study of T cell repertoires in ileal Crohn's disease. Time point of the sample: neoterminal ileum biopsy at postoperative endoscopy, about 6 months after surgery. Study results and limitations: Mucosal expansions were suggested to be mainly CD8 T cells.

Trimming removed 4 bases at V and 6 bases at J, with 9 bases between. CDR3 length: 12 residues. Germline CDR1 and CDR2: MDHEN and SYDVKM. Assay: immunoSEQ multiplex PCR; the TCRdb copy retains only in-frame clones and omits some. Seen here are 55,000 to 65,000 clones, roughly nine tenths observed once, and the top ten hold roughly 2%. The receptor was isolated from an adult with Crohn's disease. The rearrangement uses TRBV28 and TRBJ1-2; D perhaps matches TRBD1 (6 bases). The sample taken for sequencing was ileal tissue. CDR3 sequence: CASSSWTDGYTF. For the CDR3, the DNA is TGTGCCAGCAGTTCTTGGACAGATGGCTACACCTTC.